Given below is one T cell receptor beta chain in context. What it binds is unknown. This entry is derived from a study of T cell responses to AZD1222 COVID-19 vaccine. In the study overall: Second-dose groups at about 4 or about 12 weeks were pooled. Overall study findings and caveats: No day 14 peak samples; only post-peak repertoires were characterized. Clonal diversity may have been underestimated, and the donors were mostly white British, with more females than males. Within unmutated variant regions lay the reported targets of nearly half of spike-specific TCRs.

Measured with immunoSEQ multiplex PCR; TCRdb has only the in-frame clones, and not every one. The data contain 90,000 to 150,000 clones, around 87% of them singletons. V was trimmed by 4 bases and J by 0 bases, leaving 23 bases between them. The CDR3 totals 19 residues. In germline, CDR1 is SGHNT, CDR2 YYREEE (reference sequence). This receptor was obtained from an adult in good health. The chain employs TRBV5-4 and TRBJ2-1; D is perhaps TRBD1 (7 bases). The sample was peripheral blood, taken on day 0 of AZD1222 vaccination. CDR3 region: CASSRGPRGARSSYNEQFF. CDR3 nucleotides: TGTGCCAGCAGCCGAGGACCCAGGGGGGCTAGAAGCTCCTACAATGAGCAGTTCTTC.